This TCR beta chain derives from a study of technical replicates of blood from a few donors. Clones were read by immunoSEQ multiplex PCR, and TCRdb kept only the in-frame ones, dropping some. The table shows under 95,000 clones, with about 94% occurring only once. The CDR3 runs to 16 residues. V was trimmed by 0 bases and J by 6 bases, leaving 16 bases between them. CDR1 is LNHNV and CDR2 is YYDKDF in the germline V gene (reference sequence). The source of this sequence is a human donor in good health. Sample: T cells isolated from PBMCs. V usage is TRBV15 and J usage is TRBJ2-3, with D maybe TRBD1 (6 bases). This CDR3 is CATSRDQGRGRDTQYF. The CDR3, as DNA: TGTGCCACCAGCAGAGATCAGGGGCGCGGGCGGGATACGCAGTATTTT.